This TCR beta chain stems from a study of blood T cell repertoires in COVID-19. Study-level information: In each case, the material was cDNA or gDNA derived from T cells, B-cell-depleted T cells, or PBMCs.

The germline CDR1 and CDR2 sequences are SEHNR and FQNEAQ (reference sequence). The CDR3 extends over 15 amino acids. Trimming stripped 1 base from V and 2 bases from J, with 11 bases between. As handled by the study authors: Cell counts per sample came from amplifying reference gene primers. Sequencing used immunoSEQ multiplex PCR; TCRdb keeps in-frame clones, though not all of them. V, J and clone size were drawn from that table, and D and trimming were deduced from the DNA. The sample has about 270,000 clones, roughly 93% seen once. The rearrangement joins TRBV7-9 to TRBJ1-1, with D perhaps TRBD1 (5 bases). The sequenced material came from PBMCs or T cells enriched from blood (not recorded which). This TCR was recovered from a woman in her thirties or forties with acute COVID-19. The CDR3 sequence: CASSLVGGTNTEAFF. The CDR3 DNA sequence: TGTGCCAGCAGCTTAGTAGGCGGGACCAACACTGAAGCTTTCTTT. Drawing the rest from reference TRBV7-9 and TRBJ1-1, the complete variable domain is DTGVSQNPRHKITKRGQNVTFRCDPISEHNRLYWYRQTLGQGPEFLTYFQNEAQLEKSRLLSDRFSAERPKGSFSTLEIQRTEQGDSAMYLCASSLVGGTNTEAFFGQGTRLTVV.